This TCR beta chain came from a study of Ad26.COV2.S vaccination and SARS-CoV-2 variants. Study-wide background: Donor allocation was to the COV1001 Ad26.COV2.S trial arm. Doses of Ad26.COV2.S were injected into muscle once or twice, 56 days apart. General study findings and limits: Vaccinees and placebo recipients showed similar non-spike TCR breadth. In vaccinated individuals, spike-specific CD8+ and CD4+ T cell responses reportedly displayed substantial breadth.

Treatment given: over 15 received Ad26.COV2.S at low or high dose, single or two shots; roughly five received placebo; per-sample allocation not given. Sampling was performed 63 days after the first vaccine or placebo injection. Notes on this clone: Its antigen is unknown.

TCRdb's copy holds only in-frame clones and misses some; the assay was immunoSEQ multiplex PCR. Of fewer than 400,000 clones listed, approximately 91% are singletons. The source was peripheral blood, collected in a trial of Ad26.COV2.S vaccine versus placebo. This sequence originates from a person between 18 and 59 years old who received the Ad26.COV2.S COVID-19 vaccine or a placebo.

The CDR3 bases are TGTGCCAGCAGCTTGATGTCAGCTAACACTGAAGCTTTCTTT. Translated, it gives CASSLMSANTEAFF. V gene TRBV5-5 combines with J gene TRBJ1-1; D is unresolved. CDR1 is SGHKS and CDR2 is YYEKEE in the germline V gene (reference sequence). Trimming cost V 1 base and J 2 bases, with 9 bases left between them. This CDR3 has 14 residues.